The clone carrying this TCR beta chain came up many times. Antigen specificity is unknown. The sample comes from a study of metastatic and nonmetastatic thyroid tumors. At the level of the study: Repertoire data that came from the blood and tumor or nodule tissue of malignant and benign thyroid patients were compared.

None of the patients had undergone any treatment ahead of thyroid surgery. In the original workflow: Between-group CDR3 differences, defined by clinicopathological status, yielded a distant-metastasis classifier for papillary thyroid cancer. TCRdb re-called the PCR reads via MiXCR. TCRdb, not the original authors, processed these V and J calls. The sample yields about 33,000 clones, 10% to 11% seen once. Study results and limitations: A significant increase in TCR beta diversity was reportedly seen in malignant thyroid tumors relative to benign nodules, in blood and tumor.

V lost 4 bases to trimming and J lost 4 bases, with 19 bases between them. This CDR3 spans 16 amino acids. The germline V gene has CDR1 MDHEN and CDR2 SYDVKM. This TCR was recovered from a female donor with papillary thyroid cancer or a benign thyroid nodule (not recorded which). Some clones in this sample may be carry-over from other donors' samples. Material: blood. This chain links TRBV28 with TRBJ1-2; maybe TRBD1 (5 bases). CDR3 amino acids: CASSSGDFQLSYGYTF. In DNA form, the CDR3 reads TGTGCCAGCAGTTCGGGGGATTTCCAACTCTCCTATGGCTACACCTTC.